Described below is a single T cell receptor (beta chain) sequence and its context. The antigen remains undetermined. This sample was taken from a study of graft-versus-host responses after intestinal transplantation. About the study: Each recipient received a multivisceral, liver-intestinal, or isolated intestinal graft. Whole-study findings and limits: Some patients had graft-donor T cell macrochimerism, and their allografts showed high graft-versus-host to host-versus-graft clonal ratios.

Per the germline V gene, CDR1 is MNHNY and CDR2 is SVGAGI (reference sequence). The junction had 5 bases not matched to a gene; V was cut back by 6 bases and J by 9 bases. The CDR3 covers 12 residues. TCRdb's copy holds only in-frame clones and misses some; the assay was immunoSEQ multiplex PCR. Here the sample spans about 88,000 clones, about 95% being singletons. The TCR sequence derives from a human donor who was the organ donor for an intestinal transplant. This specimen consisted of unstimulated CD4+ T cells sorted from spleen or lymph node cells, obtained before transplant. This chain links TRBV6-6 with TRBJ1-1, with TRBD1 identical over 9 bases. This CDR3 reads CASSSTGGQAFF. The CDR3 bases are TGTGCCAGCAGCTCCACAGGGGGCCAAGCTTTCTTT.